These 32 T cell receptor beta chains came from one sample sequenced in a study of blood T cells in healthy people across ages. The use of a sample-barcoded 5' primer and a J-beta primer mix characterized a second PCR of about 7 to 12 cycles. TCRdb reprocessed the 5' RACE reads with MiXCR, giving one entry per CDR3 protein. Of more than 800,000 distinct CDR3 sequences in the sample, about 28% were seen once. Input material: blood. All receptors come from a woman older than 75 in good health.

The table lists this clonotype with a few counts. CDR3 protein: CASSPEGRGQPKETQYF. The CDR3 DNA reads TGTGCCAGCTCACCAGAAGGGCGGGGACAGCCAAAAGAGACCCAGTACTTC. The genes are TRBV18 and TRBJ2-5; possible D gene TRBD1, 7 bases. This CDR3 has 17 residues. The V gene's germline CDR1 is KGHSH and CDR2 LQKENI. The V end lost 2 bases, the J end lost 3 bases, and 19 bases lay between the germline ends.

This clonotype was recorded many times. This rearrangement joins TRBV7-2 to TRBJ2-5; 10 bases agree with TRBD2. The CDR3 contains 16 residues. The junction had 6 bases not matched to a gene; V was cut back by 0 bases and J by 5 bases. Germline V lookup: CDR1 SGHTA, CDR2 FQGNSA. The CDR3 protein is CASSLASGGALETQYF. CDR3 nucleotide sequence: TGTGCCAGCAGCTTAGCGAGCGGGGGGGCTCTTGAGACCCAGTACTTC.

This rearrangement joins TRBV7-2 to TRBJ1-2; D gene unclear. Trimming removed 5 bases from V and 7 bases from J, with 17 bases in between. The CDR3 runs 14 residues. CDR1 is SGHTA, CDR2 FQGNSA, per germline. CDR3 sequence (DNA): TGTGCCAGCAGCCCGTCAAGCATAGTCGCTGGCTACACCTTC. The encoded protein is CASSPSSIVAGYTF.

The table lists this clonotype with many counts. V is TRBV20-1 and J is TRBJ1-4; 7 bases align to TRBD1. Trimming took 6 bases from V and 2 from J; bases not matched to a gene: 9. Germline V gene sequence: CDR1 DFQATT, CDR2 SNEGSKA (reference sequence). The length of the CDR3 is 15 residues. CDR3 sequence: CSAESRGPTNEKLFF. The CDR3 nucleotides read TGCAGTGCGGAGAGTAGGGGGCCGACTAATGAAAAACTGTTTTTT.

A few counts support this clonotype. Possible read error: a much larger clone is one base away. The rearrangement joins TRBV20-1 to TRBJ2-5, with D tentatively TRBD2 (8 bases). This CDR3 is 15 amino acids long. CDR1 is DFQATT, CDR2 SNEGSKA, per germline (reference sequence). The CDR3 sequence: CSASREGALEETEYF. DNA of the CDR3: TGCAGTGCCTCACGGGAGGGGGCTCTAGAAGAGACCGAGTACTTC.

This clonotype was seen repeatedly, ten times or more. The V call is TRBV20-1, the J call TRBJ1-5; D is ambiguous. This CDR3 is 14 amino acids long. Trimming took 0 bases from V and 1 from J, leaving 7 bases between them. From germline, CDR1 is DFQATT and CDR2 SNEGSKA (reference sequence). For the CDR3, the DNA is TGCAGTGCTAGAGAAGGTGGGAGCAATCAGCCCCAGCATTTT. Translating gives CSAREGGSNQPQHF.

This clonotype was detected many times. The chain employs TRBV2 and TRBJ2-7, with D maybe TRBD1 (5 bases). Trimming shortened V by 2 bases and J by 2 bases, and 13 bases separated the two germline ends. The CDR3 runs to 15 residues. CDR1 and CDR2 from the germline V gene are SNHLY and FYNNEI. The CDR3 DNA follows: TGTGCCAGCAGTGAAAGGCTATGGGGCACCTACGAGCAGTACTTC. Its protein is CASSERLWGTYEQYF.

This clonotype was found many times. The chain carries TRBV20-1 and TRBJ1-2; tentatively, D is TRBD1 (6 bases). V was shortened by 6 bases and J by 0 bases, with 14 bases between the two germline ends. Germline CDR1 and CDR2: DFQATT and SNEGSKA (reference sequence). This CDR3 is built from 14 residues. The CDR3 region has the DNA TGCAGTGCGAGTGGGGGCGGACCTAACTATGGCTACACCTTC. Residues: CSASGGGPNYGYTF.

This clonotype was seen more than once but under ten times. This may arise from a read error, as a much more abundant clone is one base away. The chain combines TRBV12-3 or TRBV12-4 with TRBJ2-7, with 9 bases that match TRBD1. The CDR3 runs to 15 residues. The junction had 12 bases not matched to a gene; V was cut back by 5 bases and J by 7 bases. DNA of the CDR3: TGTGCCAGCAGTGATTACAGGGGGCAGGGGAATGAGCAGTACTTC. Translated, it gives CASSDYRGQGNEQYF.

The chain carries TRBV7-2 and TRBJ1-2; D unclear. V lost 1 base and J 6 bases, leaving 15 bases between the germline ends. Germline CDR1 and CDR2: SGHTA and FQGNSA. The CDR3 extends over 15 amino acids. CDR3 DNA sequence: TGTGCCAGCAGCTTAGTGCCAGCCACTATTCATGGCTACACCTTC. Its translation is CASSLVPATIHGYTF.

This clonotype was seen at least ten times. This chain joins TRBV6-5 and TRBJ2-3; 7 nucleotides align to TRBD2. CDR1 is MNHEY, CDR2 SVGAGI, per germline. The J segment lost 2 bases and the V segment lost 6 bases, leaving 5 bases of the junction unmatched. The CDR3 runs to 14 residues. The CDR3: CASSAGVNTDTQYF. In DNA, the CDR3 is TGTGCCAGCAGCGCGGGGGTTAACACAGATACGCAGTATTTT.

This clonotype occurred many times. This chain links TRBV7-2 with TRBJ1-2; 7 positions match TRBD1. The CDR3 runs to 15 residues. Per the germline V gene, CDR1 is SGHTA and CDR2 is FQGNSA. After removal of 3 bases from V and 4 bases from J, the junction contained 8 bases not matched to a gene. The CDR3 region is CASSFTGERGYGYTF. The CDR3, as DNA: TGTGCCAGCAGCTTCACAGGGGAGAGGGGCTATGGCTACACCTTC.

The rearrangement joins TRBV6-4 to TRBJ1-4; unclear D gene. Germline values: CDR1 MRHNA, CDR2 SNTAGT. The CDR3 spans 14 residues. V gave up 3 bases and J gave up 1 base, with 6 bases separating them. The CDR3 spells CASSDYETNEKLFF. CDR3 DNA sequence: TGTGCCAGCAGTGATTATGAAACTAATGAAAAACTGTTTTTT.

Note on this clonotype: This sequence may be a read error, since a much larger clone differs from it by one base. V usage is TRBV5-5 and J usage is TRBJ2-1; D not resolved. V was shortened by 0 bases and J by 2 bases, with 9 bases between the two germline ends. Germline assignment: CDR1 SGHKS and CDR2 YYEKEE (reference sequence). This CDR3 has 15 amino acids. The CDR3 DNA reads as TGTGCCAGCAGCTTGGCCCCAGGCCCCTACAATGAGCAGTTCTTC. Its protein product is CASSLAPGPYNEQFF.

The rearrangement uses TRBV4-1 and TRBJ2-5; 8 bases line up with TRBD2. Germline V gives CDR1 MGHRA, CDR2 YSYEKL. V trimming: 1 base; J trimming: 9 bases; junction bases outside the gene matches: 7. This CDR3 comprises 14 residues. The CDR3 loop is CASSQVDSGAAQYF. CDR3 bases: TGCGCCAGCAGCCAAGTTGATAGCGGGGCGGCCCAGTACTTC.

The chain employs TRBV5-6 and TRBJ2-1; 10 bases are shared with TRBD2. This CDR3 comprises 15 residues. Trimming at V came to 6 bases and at J to 3 bases, leaving 6 bases not matched to a gene. CDR1 SGHDT and CDR2 YYEEEE come from the germline V gene. CDR3 residues: CASNGGLAVYNEQFF. The CDR3 nucleotides are TGTGCCAGCAACGGTGGACTAGCGGTCTACAATGAGCAGTTCTTC.

Many counts were recorded for this clonotype. The chain has TRBV7-2 and TRBJ2-7; 9 bases fit TRBD1. V shed 1 base and J 6 bases; nucleotides not matched to a gene: 4. Germline V gives CDR1 SGHTA, CDR2 FQGNSA. CDR3 length: 14 residues. As DNA, the CDR3 is TGTGCCAGCAGCTTAGGGGGACAGGGCCTCGAGCAGTACTTC. Translated: CASSLGGQGLEQYF.

This clonotype occurred many times. J is TRBJ2-5 and V is TRBV7-2, with TRBD1 matching 7 bases. The CDR3 has 14 amino acids. V lost 7 bases and J lost 4; bases outside the gene matches: 9. Germline V CDR1 and CDR2: SGHTA, FQGNSA. The CDR3: CASTPRPGGETQYF. The CDR3 DNA reads TGTGCCAGCACCCCGCGTCCAGGGGGAGAGACCCAGTACTTC.

Details on this clonotype: This may be a read error, as it is one base from a much larger clone. This chain uses TRBV7-2 with TRBJ1-5; no firm D call. There are 13 residues in the CDR3. V was cut by 1 base and J by 7 bases, with 8 bases left in between. CDR1 is SGHTA, CDR2 FQGNSA, per germline. CDR3 sequence reads: CASSLGFRQPQHF. The CDR3 DNA follows: TGTGCCAGCAGCTTAGGGTTTCGGCAGCCCCAGCATTTT.

This clonotype was counted many times. The V and J genes are TRBV4-3 and TRBJ1-2, with 9 bases aligning to TRBD1. The germline V gene has CDR1 LGHNA and CDR2 YSLEER. With 1 base clipped from V and 8 bases from J, the junction kept 2 bases outside the gene matches. The CDR3 spans 13 residues. The CDR3, as DNA: TGCGCCAGCAGCCAAGGGACAGGGGACGGCTACACCTTC. This gives the protein CASSQGTGDGYTF.

This clonotype was recorded a few times. V usage is TRBV14 and J usage is TRBJ1-6; D unclear. The CDR3 length is 14 residues. The germline V and J ends were trimmed by 2 bases and 8 bases, with 10 bases remaining between them. Germline-derived CDR1 and CDR2 are SGHDN and FVKESK. The CDR3 DNA reads TGTGCCAGCAGCCAATTCAGGTTCTATTCACCCCTCCACTTT. Translation gives CASSQFRFYSPLHF.

This clonotype has more than one count but fewer than ten. The chain carries TRBV10-3 and TRBJ2-1; 7 bases are a match to TRBD1. The CDR3 runs to 13 residues. In germline, CDR1 is ENHRY, CDR2 SYGVKD. The CDR3 region has the DNA TGTGCTGTCAGCCGGACAGGCGGCAATGAGCAGTTCTTC. Its protein product is CAVSRTGGNEQFF.

This clonotype has at least ten counts. The chain couples TRBV20-1 to TRBJ2-3; TRBD1 or TRBD2 may be the D gene (5 bases each). Germline V lookup: CDR1 DFQATT, CDR2 SNEGSKA (reference sequence). The length of the CDR3 is 14 residues. Trimming took 0 bases from V and 7 from J, leaving 14 bases between them. CDR3 sequence: CSARDRGSGYTQYF. The CDR3 DNA is TGCAGTGCTAGAGATCGGGGTTCAGGGTATACGCAGTATTTT.

This chain joins TRBV20-1 and TRBJ1-6; D gene uncertain. V was trimmed by 1 base and J by 7 bases, leaving 14 bases between them. The CDR3 spans 15 residues. CDR1 and CDR2 (germline): DFQATT, SNEGSKA (reference sequence). The CDR3: CSARGPGRRNSPLHF. The CDR3 DNA reads as TGCAGTGCTAGAGGTCCAGGACGGAGAAATTCACCCCTCCACTTT.

About this clonotype itself: A read error may explain this, as a much larger clone is one base away. This chain's CDR3 is CATRDRPTGDETQYF. In DNA form, the CDR3 reads TGTGCCACCAGGGACCGTCCGACAGGGGACGAGACCCAGTACTTC. V and J are TRBV24-1 and TRBJ2-5; TRBD1 matches 8 bases. V was clipped by 7 bases and J by 5 bases; unmatched bases: 11. In germline, CDR1 is KGHDR, CDR2 SFDVKD. The CDR3 totals 15 residues.

The chain couples TRBV5-6 to TRBJ2-2; 11 bases align to TRBD1. Germline-derived CDR1 and CDR2 are SGHDT and YYEEEE. The CDR3 extends over 16 amino acids. The V gene end was trimmed by 4 bases and the J gene end by 6 bases; junction bases not matched to a gene: 8. CDR3 coding DNA: TGTGCCAGCAGCCGACCAGGACAGGGGGCGCCCGGGGAGCTGTTTTTT. As protein: CASSRPGQGAPGELFF.

With regard to this clonotype: Relative to the germline gene, one junction end is altered; a read error may explain this. The genes are TRBV7-2 and TRBJ2-7; possibly TRBD2 for D (5 bases). The DNA end is a closer match to TRBJ2-5, so the J assignment may be wrong. Germline CDR1 is SGHTA and CDR2 is FQGNSA. CDR3 size: 16 residues. In DNA, the CDR3 is TGTGCCAGCAGCCCGCCCACTAGTAACTGGCAAGGGACCCAGTACTTC. Its translation: CASSPPTSNWQGTQYF.

This clonotype came up many times. This chain uses TRBV12-3 or TRBV12-4 with TRBJ2-5; 8 bases match TRBD2. The J segment lost 3 bases and the V segment lost 6 bases, leaving 3 bases of the junction unmatched. This CDR3 has 13 amino acids. CDR3 in amino acids: CASRFSGKETQYF. The CDR3 region has the DNA TGTGCCAGCAGATTTAGCGGGAAAGAGACCCAGTACTTC.

The chain employs TRBV2 and TRBJ1-5, with a weak D call TRBD1 (6 bases). Trimming shortened V by 5 bases and J by 2 bases, and 13 bases separated the two germline ends. Looked up from germline, CDR1 is SNHLY and CDR2 is FYNNEI. The CDR3 contains 15 residues. CDR3 region: CASSPQGFRNQPQHF. DNA of the CDR3: TGTGCCAGCAGTCCCCAGGGGTTCCGCAATCAGCCCCAGCATTTT.

This clonotype was recorded many times. The chain couples TRBV20-1 to TRBJ2-5; D is ambiguous. V was cut by 1 base and J by 2 bases, with 5 bases left in between. Germline CDR1 and CDR2: DFQATT and SNEGSKA (reference sequence). The CDR3 runs 12 residues. This CDR3 is CSARARQETQYF. The CDR3 coding sequence is TGCAGTGCTAGAGCCAGGCAAGAGACCCAGTACTTC.

This clonotype was seen ten or more times. The CDR3 here is CATSRDDRGSTQYF. The CDR3, as DNA: TGTGCCACCAGCAGAGATGACAGGGGGTCGACCCAGTACTTC. The chain carries TRBV15 and TRBJ2-5; 9 bases match TRBD1. The germline CDR1 and CDR2 sequences are LNHNV and YYDKDF (reference sequence). V trimming: 0 bases; J trimming: 7 bases; junction bases outside the gene matches: 3. The CDR3 is made up of 14 amino acids.

This clonotype was counted between two and nine times. The genes are TRBV6-5 and TRBJ2-3, with 13 bases that match TRBD2. In germline, CDR1 is MNHEY, CDR2 SVGAGI. V lost 5 bases, J lost 7 bases, and 6 bases stayed unmatched. The CDR3 consists of 15 residues. CDR3 DNA: TGTGCCAGCAGTACTAGCGGGGGGGCGTGGAATACGCAGTATTTT. Translating it yields CASSTSGGAWNTQYF.